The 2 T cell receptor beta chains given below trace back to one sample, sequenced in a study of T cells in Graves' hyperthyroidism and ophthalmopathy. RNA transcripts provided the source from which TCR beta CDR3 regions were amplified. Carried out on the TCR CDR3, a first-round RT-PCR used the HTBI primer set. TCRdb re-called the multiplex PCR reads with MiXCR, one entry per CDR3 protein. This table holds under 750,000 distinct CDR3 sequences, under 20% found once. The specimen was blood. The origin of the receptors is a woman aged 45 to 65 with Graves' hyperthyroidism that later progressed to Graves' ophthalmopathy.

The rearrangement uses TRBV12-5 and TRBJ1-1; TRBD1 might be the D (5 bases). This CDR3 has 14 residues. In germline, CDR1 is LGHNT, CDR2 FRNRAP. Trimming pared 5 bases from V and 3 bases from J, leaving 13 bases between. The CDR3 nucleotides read TGTGCTAGTGGTCCAAGGGACGGTTACACTGAAGCTTTCTTT. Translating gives CASGPRDGYTEAFF.

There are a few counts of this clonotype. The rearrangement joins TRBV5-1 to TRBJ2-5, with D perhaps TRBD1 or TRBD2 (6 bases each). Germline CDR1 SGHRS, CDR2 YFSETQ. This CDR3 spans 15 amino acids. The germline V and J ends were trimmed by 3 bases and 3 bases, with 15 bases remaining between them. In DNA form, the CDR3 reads TGCGCCAGCAGCTCCCAAGCAAGGGGGGAAGAGACCCAGTACTTC. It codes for CASSSQARGEETQYF.